These 29 T cell receptor beta chains were sequenced from one sample in a study of control samples from healthy donors and cancer patients. Repertoires were generated with immunoSEQ multiplex PCR, while TCRdb's copy carries only in-frame clones and drops some. The sample yields roughly 120,000 clones, more than 85% seen once. The sample was blood. These receptors came from a woman between 50 and 59 years old in good health.

CDR3 sequence: CASGGATDTQYF. The CDR3 nucleotides are TGTGCCAGCGGGGGGGCAACAGATACGCAGTATTTT. V usage is TRBV6-5 and J usage is TRBJ2-3; TRBD2 is a possible D gene (7 bases). Germline CDR1 reads MNHEY; CDR2 reads SVGAGI. Deletions cut 8 bases from V and 3 bases from J, with 9 bases between. The CDR3 contains 12 residues.

CDR3 DNA: TGTGCCAGCTCAACACAGGGTTACAATGAGCAGTTCTTC. It translates to CASSTQGYNEQFF. The chain combines TRBV18 with TRBJ2-1, with TRBD1 as a possible D gene (6 bases). Germline V gene data show CDR1 as KGHSH and CDR2 as LQKENI. Trimming left V 5 bases short and J 4 bases short, with 9 bases between. This CDR3 spans 13 amino acids. Full variable domain (missing parts from reference TRBV18 and TRBJ2-1): NAGVMQNPRHLVRRRGQEARLRCSPMKGHSHVYWYRQLPEEGLKFMVYLQKENIIDESGMPKERFSAEFPKEGPSILRIQQVVRGDSAAYFCASSTQGYNEQFFGPGTRLTVL.

The chain is built from TRBV9 and TRBJ2-3; D gene ambiguous. Trimming left V 0 bases short and J 0 bases short, with 8 bases between. The germline V gene encodes CDR1 SGDLS and CDR2 YYNGEE. This CDR3 comprises 15 residues. This CDR3 reads CASSVEARSTDTQYF. CDR3 nucleotides: TGTGCCAGCAGCGTAGAGGCCCGGAGCACAGATACGCAGTATTTT.

V usage is TRBV4-1 and J usage is TRBJ1-2; D gene unclear. The CDR3 has 16 amino acids. Germline CDR1 and CDR2: MGHRA and YSYEKL. The V and J ends lost 0 bases and 4 bases respectively, with 15 bases between them. CDR3 loop: CASSQESLQAGYGYTF. CDR3 sequence (DNA): TGCGCCAGCAGCCAAGAAAGTCTCCAGGCGGGCTATGGCTACACCTTC.

The gene calls are TRBV12-3 or TRBV12-4 and TRBJ2-7; D assignment may be TRBD1 or TRBD2 (5 bases each). The CDR3 totals 13 residues. V dropped 4 bases and J dropped 3 bases, with 10 bases sitting between them. CDR3 bases: TGTGCCAGCAGTTACGGGGCGGGCTACGAGCAGTACGTC. This encodes CASSYGAGYEQYV.

V gene TRBV11-2 combines with J gene TRBJ2-2; D uncertain. The V end was cut by 5 bases, the J end by 0 bases, with 16 bases between. The germline CDR1 and CDR2 sequences are SGHAT and FQNNGV. This CDR3 is 17 amino acids long. CDR3 region: CASSTFRQVANTGELFF. The CDR3 bases are TGTGCCAGCAGCACCTTCAGGCAGGTTGCGAACACCGGGGAGCTGTTTTTT.

V usage is TRBV29-1 and J usage is TRBJ1-1; the D is unclear. Germline CDR1 and CDR2: SQVTM and ANQGSEA. The V end was cut by 7 bases, the J end by 1 base, with 19 bases between. This CDR3 has 15 residues. CDR3 DNA sequence: TGCAGCGCCCCTGGGTACGGGTCAGGGAACACTGAAGCTTTCTTT. Amino acid sequence: CSAPGYGSGNTEAFF.

As DNA, the CDR3 is TGCGCCAGCAGCCAAAAGCGGGAGGGCCACACCGGGGAGCTGTTTTTT. It is translated as CASSQKREGHTGELFF. The chain carries TRBV4-3 and TRBJ2-2; 10 bases are a match to TRBD2. Looked up from germline, CDR1 is LGHNA and CDR2 is YSLEER. V lost 2 bases to trimming and J lost 3 bases; unmatched junction nucleotides: 3. The CDR3 has 16 residues.

Comment on this clone: One end of the junction does not line up with germline, which may come from a read error. The rearrangement uses TRBV18 and TRBJ2-1, with D uncertain. CDR3 size: 13 residues. Per the germline V gene, CDR1 is KGHSH and CDR2 is LQKENI. The CDR3 protein is CASSPPGRNGQFF. The CDR3 DNA reads as TGTGCCAGCTCACCACCGGGAAGGAATGGGCAGTTCTTC.

By frequency in the sample, this clone is hyperexpanded. For the CDR3, the DNA is TGTGCCAGCAGCCCTCATACCCAGACAGGGCAGACTGAAGCTTTCTTT. Its translation: CASSPHTQTGQTEAFF. The chain carries TRBV6-2 or TRBV6-3 and TRBJ1-1; 7 nucleotides line up with TRBD1. Germline assignment: CDR1 MNHEY and CDR2 SVGEGT. The V and J ends lost 6 bases and 5 bases, in that order; junction bases with no gene match: 15. This CDR3 is 16 amino acids long.

The rearrangement links TRBV6-5 to TRBJ2-3, with D uncertain. The ends were cut back, 6 bases at V and 2 bases at J, with 9 bases in the middle. This CDR3 is 13 amino acids long. The germline V gene encodes CDR1 MNHEY and CDR2 SVGAGI. In DNA form, the CDR3 reads TGTGCCAGCAGCACTTCATACACAGATACGCAGTATTTT. Its protein is CASSTSYTDTQYF.

This chain links TRBV24-1 with TRBJ1-5; no definite D call. The V end was cut by 3 bases, the J end by 4 bases, with 9 bases between. The CDR3 extends over 14 amino acids. Germline V gene data show CDR1 as KGHDR and CDR2 as SFDVKD. In DNA, the CDR3 is TGTGCCACCAGTGATACGAGGGTAAATCAGCCCCAGCATTTT. Translation: CATSDTRVNQPQHF.

The chain is built from TRBV7-3 and TRBJ2-1; unclear D gene. The V gene lost 5 bases and the J gene lost 7 bases, with 6 bases spanning the gap. CDR3 length: 11 residues. Looked up from germline, CDR1 is SGHTA and CDR2 is FQGTGA. The CDR3 spells CASSIGNEQFF. The CDR3 DNA reads as TGTGCCAGCAGCATCGGTAATGAGCAGTTCTTC.

This clone was observed once. This chain uses TRBV6-2 or TRBV6-3 with TRBJ1-3; D uncertain. CDR3 length: 14 amino acids. V was shortened by 2 bases and J by 4 bases, with 9 bases between the two germline ends. Per germline, CDR1 MNHEY and CDR2 SVGEGT. CDR3 protein: CASSYGVPGNTIYF. CDR3 coding DNA: TGTGCCAGCAGTTACGGGGTGCCGGGAAACACCATATATTTT.

The gene calls are TRBV27 and TRBJ2-3, with D perhaps being TRBD1 or TRBD2 (5 bases each). The CDR3 contains 16 residues. The V gene lost 6 bases and the J gene lost 6 bases, with 22 bases spanning the gap. Looked up from germline, CDR1 is MNHEY and CDR2 is SMNVEV (reference sequence). CDR3 protein: CASSLSGQGEIDTQYF. The CDR3 bases are TGTGCCAGCAGCCTTTCAGGGCAGGGAGAAATCGATACGCAGTATTTT.

The V gene is TRBV6-5, the J gene TRBJ2-5; the D gene could be TRBD1 or TRBD2 (6 bases each). This CDR3 is 15 amino acids long. Per the germline V gene, CDR1 is MNHEY and CDR2 is SVGAGI. V was clipped by 6 bases and J by 4 bases, with 18 bases between them. The CDR3 is CASRSYAGGRETQYF. The CDR3 bases are TGTGCCAGCAGGTCTTACGCCGGGGGCAGAGAGACCCAGTACTTC.

The chain is built from TRBV6-6 and TRBJ2-3, with TRBD2 matching over 12 bases. The CDR3 extends over 16 amino acids. After removal of 5 bases from V and 1 base from J, the junction contained 4 bases not matched to a gene. CDR1 MNHNY and CDR2 SVGAGI come from the germline V gene (reference sequence). Here the CDR3 DNA reads TGTGCCAGCAGTAGAGCTAGCGGGGGGGGCACAGATACGCAGTATTTT. It specifies CASSRASGGGTDTQYF.

This CDR3 reads CASSLTSGGASAQYF. The CDR3 DNA follows: TGTGCCAGCAGCTTGACTAGCGGGGGGGCCTCAGCGCAGTATTTT. V gene TRBV7-3 combines with J gene TRBJ2-3, with 14 bases aligning to TRBD2. The junction had 6 bases not matched to a gene; V was cut back by 3 bases and J by 10 bases. Germline V gene sequence: CDR1 SGHTA, CDR2 FQGTGA. CDR3 length: 15 residues.

The chain uses TRBV5-1 and TRBJ2-1; 10 bases are a match to TRBD1. This CDR3 spans 14 amino acids. V trimming: 7 bases; J trimming: 7 bases; junction bases outside the gene matches: 8. Germline values: CDR1 SGHRS, CDR2 YFSETQ. The CDR3 sequence: CASDRGRMSNEQFF. The CDR3 DNA follows: TGCGCCAGCGACAGGGGGCGCATGTCGAATGAGCAGTTCTTC. Supplemented by reference TRBV5-1 and TRBJ2-1, the full variable domain reads KAGVTQTPRYLIKTRGQQVTLSCSPISGHRSVSWYQQTPGQGLQFLFEYFSETQRNKGNFPGRFSGRQFSNSRSEMNVSTLELGDSALYLCASDRGRMSNEQFFGPGTRLTVL.

The V call is TRBV12-3 or TRBV12-4, the J call TRBJ2-7; TRBD1 or TRBD2 may be the D gene (5 bases each). The V gene lost 4 bases and the J gene lost 3 bases, with 7 bases spanning the gap. The length of the CDR3 is 12 residues. CDR3 amino acids: CASSYGGYEQYV. The CDR3 nucleotides are TGTGCCAGCAGTTATGGGGGCTACGAGCAGTACGTC.

CDR3 region: CASSSGTETQYF. CDR3 DNA: TGTGCCAGCAGTTCCGGGACGGAGACCCAGTACTTC. This chain connects TRBV12-3 or TRBV12-4 to TRBJ2-5; D tentatively reads TRBD1 or TRBD2 (5 bases each). There are 12 residues in the CDR3. V shed 4 bases and J shed 5 bases, with 8 bases lying between them.

This clone has only a few counts. This sequence joins TRBV2 and TRBJ2-7, with D possibly TRBD1 on 5 matching bases. With 3 bases removed from V and 4 bases from J, the gap between germline ends came to 13 bases. Germline loops: CDR1 SNHLY, CDR2 FYNNEI. The CDR3 consists of 14 residues. The CDR3 region has the DNA TGTGCCAGCAGTGATACTGGACACCCTTACGAGCAGTACGTC. It codes for CASSDTGHPYEQYV.

The rearrangement joins TRBV6-2 or TRBV6-3 to TRBJ2-7; D is uncertain. Germline V gene data show CDR1 as MNHEY and CDR2 as SVGEGT. This CDR3 spans 11 amino acids. Trimming removed 6 bases from V and 3 bases from J, with 6 bases in between. The CDR3 bases are TGTGCCAGCAGCCAGTACTACGAGCAGTACTTC. Translated, it gives CASSQYYEQYF.

The chain couples TRBV7-3 to TRBJ2-1, with unresolved D. V lost 3 bases to trimming and J lost 4 bases, with 7 bases between them. The CDR3 extends over 13 amino acids. Per germline, CDR1 SGHTA and CDR2 FQGTGA. CDR3: CASSFQRYNEQFF. CDR3 nucleotide sequence: TGTGCCAGCAGCTTCCAACGTTACAATGAGCAGTTCTTC.

The chain recombines TRBV5-1 with TRBJ2-7, with 8 bases lining up with TRBD1. Per germline, CDR1 SGHRS and CDR2 YFSETQ. The V gene end was trimmed by 6 bases and the J gene end by 5 bases; junction bases not matched to a gene: 10. The CDR3 runs to 14 residues. Here the CDR3 reads CASKGEQGGHEQYF. The CDR3 nucleotides are TGCGCCAGCAAAGGGGAACAGGGGGGCCACGAGCAGTACTTC.

V usage is TRBV15 and J usage is TRBJ2-7; D perhaps matches TRBD2 (5 bases). Germline assignment: CDR1 LNHNV and CDR2 YYDKDF (reference sequence). The CDR3 extends over 15 amino acids. The V end lost 4 bases, the J end lost 5 bases, and 18 bases lay between the germline ends. The CDR3 loop reads CATSNGVALLHEQYV. CDR3 bases: TGTGCCACCAGCAACGGGGTAGCCCTTTTGCACGAGCAGTACGTC.

This chain connects TRBV6-5 to TRBJ1-2; 9 bases are a match to TRBD1. The CDR3 length is 15 residues. The junction had 11 bases not matched to a gene; V was cut back by 7 bases and J by 5 bases. Per the germline V gene, CDR1 is MNHEY and CDR2 is SVGAGI. The CDR3 here is CASIIHRDRAYGYTF. The CDR3 coding sequence is TGTGCCAGCATTATCCACCGGGACAGGGCGTATGGCTACACCTTC.

This chain uses TRBV30 with TRBJ2-7, with D possibly matching TRBD2 (6 bases). V was shortened by 0 bases and J by 6 bases, with 12 bases between the two germline ends. The CDR3 consists of 13 residues. Germline lookup yields CDR1 GTSNPN and CDR2 SVGIG (reference sequence). The CDR3 reads CAWSVGLALEQYV. In DNA, the CDR3 is TGTGCCTGGAGTGTAGGGCTAGCGCTCGAGCAGTACGTC.

The V gene is TRBV5-1, the J gene TRBJ1-4, with TRBD1 matching 7 bases. Trimming took 4 bases from V and 10 from J; bases not matched to a gene: 10. This CDR3 region has 14 residues. CDR1 is SGHRS, CDR2 YFSETQ, per germline. CDR3 loop: CASSLGQAGGKLFF. The CDR3 region has the DNA TGCGCCAGCAGCCTAGGACAGGCCGGCGGAAAACTGTTTTTT.